Listed here is a single T cell receptor (beta chain). This sample was included in a study of blood T cell repertoires in COVID-19. About the study: Samples came from the United States, Italy and Spain, spanning acute and convalescent COVID-19. Sources were T cells, B-cell-depleted T cells, or PBMCs; the material itself was cDNA or gDNA.

V shed 7 bases and J shed 9 bases, with 19 bases lying between them. This CDR3 comprises 15 residues. CDR1 MDHEN and CDR2 SYDVKM come from the germline V gene. In the authors' workflow: Reference gene primers were amplified, and this amplification served to estimate nucleated cell counts. Sequencing used immunoSEQ multiplex PCR; TCRdb keeps in-frame clones, though not all of them. V, J and clone size were drawn from that table, and D and trimming were deduced from the DNA. The sample yields tens of thousands of clones, 70% to 85% seen once. This chain connects TRBV28 to TRBJ1-6; a weak D match, TRBD1 (5 bases). This clonotype was obtained from a man in his sixties with acute or convalescent COVID-19. The sequenced material came from peripheral blood. The CDR3 coding sequence is TGTGCCAGCACTTCCGGAGGGGCGCGGTCTTCACCCCTCCACTTT. Its protein product is CASTSGGARSSPLHF. Complete variable domain (other parts from reference TRBV28 and TRBJ1-6): DVKVTQSSRYLVKRTGEKVFLECVQDMDHENMFWYRQDPGLGLRLIYFSYDVKMKEKGDIPEGYSVSREKKERFSLILESASTNQTSMYLCASTSGGARSSPLHFGNGTRLTVT.